This T cell receptor (beta chain) derives from a study of metastatic and nonmetastatic thyroid tumors. Study summary: Where malignant and benign thyroid patients were concerned, repertoires were compared across blood and tumor or nodule tissue. General study results and limits: TCR beta diversity was reportedly significantly higher in malignant thyroid tumors than benign nodules, in blood and tumor.

Thyroid surgery had not been preceded by any treatment in any patient. This clone was counted many times. What it recognizes is unknown. CDR3 length: 19 amino acids. Germline V gene sequence: CDR1 SGHAT, CDR2 FQNNGV. Trimming stripped 1 base from V and 2 bases from J, with 21 bases between. Original data processing: The authors used CDR3 differences across clinicopathological groups to build a distant-metastasis classifier for papillary thyroid cancer. TCRdb reprocessed the PCR reads using MiXCR. Clone size and V and J calls follow TCRdb, not the original study. The repertoire holds about 35,000 clones, with 15% to 20% as singletons.

This sequence joins TRBV11-2 and TRBJ1-5; a weak D match, TRBD1 (6 bases). The sequencing sample was made of blood. This TCR came from a male donor with papillary thyroid cancer or a benign thyroid nodule (not recorded which). Some clones in this sample may be carry-over from other donors' samples. CDR3 bases: TGTGCCAGCAGCTTAGGCCACGGACAGAGCCTTTCGGGCAATCAGCCCCAGCATTTT. Protein product: CASSLGHGQSLSGNQPQHF.